This T cell receptor beta chain was observed in a study of blood T cell repertoires in COVID-19. Study details: Both acute and convalescent COVID-19 samples were obtained from the United States, Italy and Spain. PBMCs, B-cell-depleted T cells, or T cells provided the cDNA or gDNA that made up the material.

With 0 bases clipped from V and 3 bases from J, the junction kept 9 bases outside the gene matches. CDR3 length equals 16 residues. The V gene's germline CDR1 is SGHNT and CDR2 YYREEE (reference sequence). Original analysis: For nucleated cells, counts were estimated from reference gene primer amplification. TCRdb's table, derived via immunoSEQ multiplex PCR, lists solely in-frame clones and lacks some. V and J calls and clone size are as listed in that table; D and trimming were resolved from the DNA. The data contain about 76,000 clones, roughly 91% of them singletons. The rearrangement uses TRBV5-4 and TRBJ2-7; TRBD2 agrees at 7 bases. This TCR was recovered from a woman in her 50s in a cohort sampled during active COVID-19. Specimen: peripheral blood. The CDR3 DNA is TGTGCCAGCAGCTTGGGAGGGAGGGGATCCTACTACGAGCAGTACTTC. This encodes CASSLGGRGSYYEQYF.